This T cell receptor beta chain was documented in a study of blood T cell repertoires in COVID-19. Study-wide context: Sample material is recorded as cDNA or gDNA derived from T cells, B-cell-depleted T cells, or PBMCs.

Which cohort a participant joined came from the clinical history participants gave. This table comes from immunoSEQ multiplex PCR, and its TCRdb copy is limited to in-frame clones, with some not included. This sample carries under 250,000 clones, just under 85% of them seen once, and the ten largest clones take approximately 1.2%. The CDR3 is made up of 15 amino acids. CDR1 and CDR2 (germline): MGHRA, YSYEKL. V lost 3 bases to trimming and J lost 4 bases; unmatched junction nucleotides: 7. The sequenced material came from PBMCs or T cells enriched from blood (not recorded which). This sequence joins TRBV4-1 and TRBJ1-2, with 8 nucleotides matching TRBD1. This sequence originates from a woman aged 40 to 55 with acute COVID-19. The CDR3 bases are TGCGCCAGCAGCCACCCGGACAGGGAGTTCTATGGCTACACCTTC. Its translation: CASSHPDREFYGYTF.